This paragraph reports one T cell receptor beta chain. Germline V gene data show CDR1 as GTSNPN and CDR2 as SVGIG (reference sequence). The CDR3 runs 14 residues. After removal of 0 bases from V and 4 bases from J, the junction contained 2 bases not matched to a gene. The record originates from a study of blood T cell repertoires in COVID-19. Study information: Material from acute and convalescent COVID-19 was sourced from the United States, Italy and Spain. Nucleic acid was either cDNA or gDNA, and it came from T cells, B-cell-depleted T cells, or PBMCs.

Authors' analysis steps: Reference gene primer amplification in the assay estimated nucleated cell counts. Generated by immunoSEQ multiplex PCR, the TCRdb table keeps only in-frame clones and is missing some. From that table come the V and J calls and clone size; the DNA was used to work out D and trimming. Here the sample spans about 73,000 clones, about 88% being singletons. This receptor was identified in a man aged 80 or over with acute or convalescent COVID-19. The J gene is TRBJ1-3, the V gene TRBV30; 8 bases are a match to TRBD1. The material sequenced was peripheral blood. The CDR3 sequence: CAWSVQGGGNTIYF. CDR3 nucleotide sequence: TGTGCCTGGAGTGTACAGGGGGGCGGAAACACCATATATTTT.